Presented here are 5 T cell receptor beta chains from one specimen sequenced in a study of technical replicates of blood from four donors. TCRdb keeps only in-frame clones here, not all; method: immunoSEQ multiplex PCR. The sample records fewer than 85,000 clones, around 96% being singletons. Sequenced material: T cells isolated from PBMCs. Source of these receptors: a human donor in good health.

J is TRBJ2-1 and V is TRBV4-1; 10 positions agree with TRBD2. Germline assignment: CDR1 MGHRA and CDR2 YSYEKL. The CDR3 sequence is 15 residues long. V was pared by 0 bases and J by 8 bases, with 4 bases of the junction left unmatched. DNA for the CDR3: TGCGCCAGCAGCCAAGACCTAGCGGGGGTGGATGAGCAGTTCTTC. Protein sequence: CASSQDLAGVDEQFF.

Note on this clone: A junction end diverges from the germline sequence, so it may reflect a read error. The rearrangement links TRBV2 to TRBJ2-7; weak D call: TRBD2 (6 bases). The germline CDR1 and CDR2 sequences are SNHLY and FYNNEI. CDR3 length: 14 amino acids. The CDR3 bases are TGTGCCAGCAGCGCGGACCGCCGGGGGTACGCGCAGTACTTC. Amino acid sequence: CASSADRRGYAQYF.

V usage is TRBV14 and J usage is TRBJ1-3; TRBD1 is a possible D gene (5 bases). Germline V gene sequence: CDR1 SGHDN, CDR2 FVKESK. The CDR3 sequence is 14 residues long. Trimming removed 3 bases from V and 3 bases from J, with 9 bases in between. CDR3 sequence: CASSHGGGGNTIYF. The CDR3 nucleotides read TGTGCCAGCAGCCACGGGGGAGGTGGAAACACCATATATTTT.

This clone has just one count. This chain joins TRBV10-2 and TRBJ2-2, with 12 bases lining up with TRBD2. After removal of 7 bases from V and 5 bases from J, the junction contained 8 bases not matched to a gene. This CDR3 spans 16 amino acids. In germline, CDR1 is WSHSY, CDR2 SAAADI. This CDR3 is CASKSLAGGRTGELFF. The CDR3 DNA follows: TGCGCCAGCAAATCCCTAGCGGGAGGGCGGACCGGGGAGCTGTTTTTT.

The rearrangement joins TRBV5-4 to TRBJ2-2; the match to TRBD2 covers 7 bases. CDR1 SGHNT and CDR2 YYREEE come from the germline V gene (reference sequence). With V trimmed by 2 bases and J by 1 base, 2 bases remained unmatched. This CDR3 comprises 15 residues. CDR3: CASSFPSGNTGELFF. For the CDR3, the DNA is TGTGCCAGCAGCTTCCCTAGCGGGAACACCGGGGAGCTGTTTTTT. Full variable domain (rest looked up from reference TRBV5-4 and TRBJ2-2): ETGVTQSPTHLIKTRGQQVTLRCSSQSGHNTVSWYQQALGQGPQFIFQYYREEENGRGNFPPRFSGLQFPNYSSELNVNALELDDSALYLCASSFPSGNTGELFFGEGSRLTVL.